The 27 T cell receptor beta chains below were found in one sample sequenced in a study of blood T cell repertoires in COVID-19. Sequencing was performed with immunoSEQ multiplex PCR; in TCRdb, only in-frame clones are kept and a portion is missing. In the table there are approximately 340,000 clones, around 90% of which are singletons. The specimen was peripheral blood. The source is a man aged 25-45 years with COVID-19, enrolled during active disease.

The chain is built from TRBV27 and TRBJ1-2; 7 bases fit TRBD1. After removal of 2 bases from V and 7 bases from J, the junction contained 16 bases not matched to a gene. The CDR3 length is 17 residues. Looked up from germline, CDR1 is MNHEY and CDR2 is SMNVEV (reference sequence). The CDR3 region has the DNA TGTGCCAGCAGTTTAGAGGCGCCGGTGACAGGGTTCGGTGGCTACACCTTC. Its protein product is CASSLEAPVTGFGGYTF.

The chain combines TRBV13 with TRBJ2-1; TRBD2 agrees at 12 bases. The CDR3 is made up of 15 amino acids. Germline-derived CDR1 and CDR2 are PRHDT and FYEKMQ (reference sequence). V lost 3 bases, J lost 9 bases, and 6 bases stayed unmatched. The CDR3 is CASSFLAGGRREQFF. DNA for the CDR3: TGTGCCAGCAGCTTCCTAGCGGGGGGGCGTCGTGAGCAGTTCTTC.

This chain links TRBV7-9 with TRBJ2-7, with 7 bases aligning to TRBD1. The trim removed 2 bases at V and 5 bases at J, leaving 15 bases unmatched. The CDR3 runs to 17 residues. In germline, CDR1 is SEHNR, CDR2 FQNEAQ (reference sequence). This chain's CDR3 is CASSLPRQGRLGDEQYF. The CDR3 region has the DNA TGTGCCAGCAGCTTACCGCGACAGGGCCGCCTTGGTGACGAGCAGTACTTC.

V is TRBV28 and J is TRBJ2-7; 10 positions agree with TRBD2. V was clipped by 6 bases and J by 2 bases; unmatched bases: 7. Germline V gene sequence: CDR1 MDHEN, CDR2 SYDVKM. The CDR3 contains 15 residues. The CDR3 bases are TGTGCCAGCAGAGCGGGGGGGGAGAGTCCCTACGAGCAGTACTTC. Its translation is CASRAGGESPYEQYF.

This rearrangement joins TRBV2 to TRBJ1-3; D gene uncertain. V was clipped by 5 bases and J by 8 bases, with 10 bases between them. CDR1 and CDR2 from the germline V gene are SNHLY and FYNNEI. The CDR3 sequence is 12 residues long. The CDR3 loop reads CASSSNRDTIYF. The CDR3 DNA reads as TGTGCCAGCAGTTCGAACCGGGACACCATATATTTT.

This clone was seen only a few times. The chain recombines TRBV6-4 with TRBJ2-7; 7 nucleotides match TRBD2. The CDR3 sequence is 11 residues long. Germline V gene data show CDR1 as MRHNA and CDR2 as SNTAGT. Losses at the gene ends were 7 bases for V and 5 bases for J; bases not matched to a gene: 2. The CDR3 DNA reads TGTGCCAGCACCAGCGGGAACGAGCAGTACTTC. This codes for CASTSGNEQYF.

The chain links TRBV19 to TRBJ1-1; possible D gene TRBD1, 6 bases. The V and J ends lost 6 bases and 6 bases respectively, with 26 bases between them. The CDR3 length is 17 residues. The germline V gene encodes CDR1 LNHDA and CDR2 SQIVND (reference sequence). The chain's CDR3 is CASRKQGDPTSNAEAFF. The CDR3 DNA sequence: TGTGCCAGTAGGAAACAGGGTGACCCCACCTCAAACGCTGAAGCTTTCTTT.

This chain uses TRBV7-9 with TRBJ2-7, with 11 bases identical to TRBD1. This CDR3 has 15 amino acids. V lost 5 bases, J lost 6 bases, and 9 bases stayed unmatched. The germline V gene has CDR1 SEHNR and CDR2 FQNEAQ (reference sequence). As DNA, the CDR3 is TGTGCCAGCAGCCCGGGACAGGGGGAAACAGGCGAGCAGTACTTC. It codes for CASSPGQGETGEQYF.

V gene TRBV28 combines with J gene TRBJ1-5, with a possible D match to TRBD1 (5 bases). Germline V CDR1 and CDR2: MDHEN, SYDVKM. V shed 4 bases and J shed 7 bases, with 8 bases lying between them. This CDR3 comprises 12 residues. The CDR3 sequence: CASSSGGQPQHF. CDR3 nucleotide sequence: TGTGCCAGCAGTTCCGGGGGGCAGCCCCAGCATTTT.

The chain is built from TRBV19 and TRBJ1-4; a weak D match, TRBD1 (5 bases). The length of the CDR3 is 14 residues. Trimming removed 4 bases at V and 6 bases at J, with 12 bases between. The germline gives CDR1 LNHDA, CDR2 SQIVND (reference sequence). The CDR3 protein is CASSSGGKDEKLFF. CDR3 nucleotides: TGTGCCAGTAGTAGTGGGGGGAAGGATGAAAAACTGTTTTTT.

The V gene is TRBV18, the J gene TRBJ1-5, with D possibly TRBD1 on 6 matching bases. Trimming shortened V by 6 bases and J by 2 bases, and 11 bases separated the two germline ends. Germline CDR1 and CDR2: KGHSH and LQKENI. The CDR3 spans 14 residues. The CDR3 bases are TGTGCCAGCTCGCAGGACAGTGGCAATCAGCCCCAGCATTTT. The encoded protein is CASSQDSGNQPQHF.

V is TRBV4-3 and J is TRBJ2-5; 8 bases map to TRBD2. Losses at the gene ends were 1 base for V and 4 bases for J; bases not matched to a gene: 5. The germline V gene has CDR1 LGHNA and CDR2 YSLEER. The CDR3 has 15 residues. CDR3 amino acids: CASSQGRTSPETQYF. The DNA of the CDR3 is TGCGCCAGCAGCCAAGGGAGGACTAGCCCAGAGACCCAGTACTTC.

This chain joins TRBV5-4 and TRBJ2-2, with D possibly being TRBD2 (6 bases). The germline CDR1 and CDR2 sequences are SGHNT and YYREEE (reference sequence). The CDR3 loop spans 18 amino acids. With 1 base removed from V and 1 base from J, the gap between germline ends came to 17 bases. Written as DNA, the CDR3 is TGTGCCAGCAGCTTGACTGTCCCGCGGAGGGGGAACACCGGGGAGCTGTTTTTT. Translated: CASSLTVPRRGNTGELFF.

The genes are TRBV3-1 (or the pseudogene TRBV3-2) and TRBJ1-5; possibly TRBD1 for D (5 bases). Trimming stripped 5 bases from V and 6 bases from J, with 11 bases between. This CDR3 contains 13 residues. Germline values: CDR1 LGHDT, CDR2 YNNKEL (reference sequence). CDR3 in amino acids: CASSLGRGQPQHF. CDR3 DNA sequence: TGTGCCAGCAGCTTGGGGCGAGGTCAGCCCCAGCATTTT.

The rearrangement uses TRBV24-1 and TRBJ2-5; 8 bases fit TRBD1. From germline, CDR1 is KGHDR and CDR2 SFDVKD. This CDR3 spans 15 amino acids. The V gene end was trimmed by 4 bases and the J gene end by 3 bases; junction bases not matched to a gene: 6. Here the CDR3 reads CATSELTGGKETQYF. DNA for the CDR3: TGTGCCACCAGTGAACTTACAGGGGGAAAAGAGACCCAGTACTTC.

This clone was counted a single time. The rearrangement links TRBV6-6 to TRBJ2-7, with 8 bases lining up with TRBD1. This CDR3 contains 15 residues. V was clipped by 5 bases and J by 6 bases; unmatched bases: 12. The V gene's germline CDR1 is MNHNY and CDR2 SVGAGI (reference sequence). The CDR3 here is CASSTRDRFLPEQYF. As DNA, the CDR3 is TGTGCCAGCAGTACCCGGGACAGGTTCCTTCCCGAGCAGTACTTC.

The chain carries TRBV28 and TRBJ2-6; a possible D gene is TRBD2 (6 bases). V was pared by 2 bases and J by 2 bases, with 7 bases between. Germline-derived CDR1 and CDR2 are MDHEN and SYDVKM. This CDR3 contains 15 residues. The CDR3 loop reads CASSLAGTGANVLTF. In nucleotides, the CDR3 is TGTGCCAGCAGTTTAGCGGGAACTGGGGCCAACGTCCTGACTTTC. Combining the CDR3 with reference TRBV28 and TRBJ2-6 gives the whole variable domain DVKVTQSSRYLVKRTGEKVFLECVQDMDHENMFWYRQDPGLGLRLIYFSYDVKMKEKGDIPEGYSVSREKKERFSLILESASTNQTSMYLCASSLAGTGANVLTFGAGSRLTVL.

This chain uses TRBV28 with TRBJ1-4, with D possibly matching TRBD1 (6 bases). Germline V gene sequence: CDR1 MDHEN, CDR2 SYDVKM. The CDR3 runs to 17 residues. Trimming stripped 6 bases from V and 1 base from J, with 18 bases between. The CDR3 reads CASSSQGFKGTNEKLFF. For the CDR3, the DNA is TGTGCCAGCAGCTCCCAGGGGTTTAAGGGAACTAATGAAAAACTGTTTTTT. Full variable domain (missing parts from reference TRBV28 and TRBJ1-4): DVKVTQSSRYLVKRTGEKVFLECVQDMDHENMFWYRQDPGLGLRLIYFSYDVKMKEKGDIPEGYSVSREKKERFSLILESASTNQTSMYLCASSSQGFKGTNEKLFFGSGTQLSVL.

CDR3 sequence (DNA): TGTGCCAGCAGCCTGCACACTAGCGGGAGCGGGGGGTTCTTC. It encodes CASSLHTSGSGGFF. The chain has TRBV7-2 and TRBJ2-1; TRBD2 aligns across 11 bases. The junction had 12 bases not matched to a gene; V was cut back by 5 bases and J by 15 bases. Germline V lookup: CDR1 SGHTA, CDR2 FQGNSA. CDR3 size: 14 residues.

The V and J genes are TRBV11-3 and TRBJ1-3, with D unresolved. Per the germline V gene, CDR1 is SGHNT and CDR2 is YENEEA. V was cut by 5 bases and J by 3 bases, with 11 bases left in between. This CDR3 contains 14 residues. CDR3 nucleotide sequence: TGTGCCAGCAGCGAGAGGAGCGGTGGAAACACCATATATTTT. Translating it yields CASSERSGGNTIYF.

The chain has TRBV9 and TRBJ2-3; D remains unclear. V was shortened by 6 bases and J by 0 bases, with 11 bases between the two germline ends. CDR1 SGDLS and CDR2 YYNGEE come from the germline V gene. The CDR3 totals 14 residues. The CDR3 DNA is TGTGCCAGCACGCCTTCCGGGAGCACAGATACGCAGTATTTT. Translation gives CASTPSGSTDTQYF.

The gene calls are TRBV28 and TRBJ1-2; 7 positions match TRBD1. Trimming cost V 5 bases and J 5 bases; bases outside gene matches: 5. CDR3 size: 13 residues. Germline-derived CDR1 and CDR2 are MDHEN and SYDVKM. DNA of the CDR3: TGTGCCAGCAGTGCAGGGACAGATTATGGCTACACCTTC. Its translation is CASSAGTDYGYTF.

The chain employs TRBV6-5 and TRBJ1-6; D gene unclear. With 4 bases removed from V and 15 bases from J, the gap between germline ends came to 25 bases. This CDR3 is 16 amino acids long. CDR1 is MNHEY, CDR2 SVGAGI, per germline. CDR3 amino acids: CASSLDGSGRGRGLHF. The CDR3 DNA is TGTGCCAGCAGTTTAGATGGGTCTGGCCGAGGTCGAGGCCTCCACTTT.

This chain links TRBV3-1 (or the pseudogene TRBV3-2) with TRBJ2-3; 8 bases are a match to TRBD2. The germline gives CDR1 LGHDT, CDR2 YNNKEL (reference sequence). J was trimmed by 6 bases and V by 0 bases; bases with no gene match: 8. The CDR3 extends over 16 amino acids. CDR3 coding DNA: TGTGCCAGCAGCCAAGATCCGGGGGGGGGCTTGGATACGCAGTATTTT. It yields the protein CASSQDPGGGLDTQYF.

This clone has only one observation. The chain joins TRBV7-3 to TRBJ1-1, with a possible D match to TRBD1 (6 bases). Germline V gene lookup returns CDR1 SGHTA and CDR2 FQGTGA. Between the trimmed V and J ends, which lost 1 base and 7 bases, there was a span of 10 bases. The CDR3 totals 13 residues. DNA for the CDR3: TGTGCCAGCAGCTTAATAGGCAGGGGTGAAGCTTTCTTT. Protein sequence: CASSLIGRGEAFF. Combining the CDR3 with reference TRBV7-3 and TRBJ1-1 gives the whole variable domain GAGVSQTPSNKVTEKGKYVELRCDPISGHTALYWYRQSLGQGPEFLIYFQGTGAADDSGLPNDRFFAVRPEGSVSTLKIQRTERGDSAVYLCASSLIGRGEAFFGQGTRLTVV.

This chain joins TRBV14 and TRBJ2-5; possibly TRBD2 for D (5 bases). The CDR3 length is 15 residues. Trimming took off 4 bases at V and 0 bases at J, with 12 bases between the two ends. Germline assignment: CDR1 SGHDN and CDR2 FVKESK. CDR3 protein: CASSRDRGYQETQYF. The DNA for the CDR3 is TGTGCCAGCAGCCGAGACCGAGGGTACCAAGAGACCCAGTACTTC.

The V gene is TRBV5-1, the J gene TRBJ1-1, with TRBD1 identical over 7 bases. Germline CDR1 SGHRS, CDR2 YFSETQ. J lost 4 bases, V lost 2 bases, and 5 bases had no gene match. The CDR3 runs to 14 residues. The CDR3: CASSLIQGPTEAFF. CDR3 DNA sequence: TGCGCCAGCAGCTTAATACAGGGGCCCACTGAAGCTTTCTTT. Complete variable domain (other parts from reference TRBV5-1 and TRBJ1-1): KAGVTQTPRYLIKTRGQQVTLSCSPISGHRSVSWYQQTPGQGLQFLFEYFSETQRNKGNFPGRFSGRQFSNSRSEMNVSTLELGDSALYLCASSLIQGPTEAFFGQGTRLTVV.